This entry lists 16 T cell receptor beta chains sequenced from one sample in a study of T cell changes during pregnancy in multiple sclerosis. Here immunoSEQ multiplex PCR was the method, and the copy in TCRdb shows in-frame clones only, minus some. The sample shows about 75,000 clones, roughly 90% of them seen only once. The sample in question was peripheral blood, obtained in the first trimester of pregnancy. Receptors were obtained from a female donor in good health, enrolled as a control in a pregnancy study.

This clone is labeled medium-sized. V and J are TRBV18 and TRBJ2-7; 13 positions agree with TRBD2. Germline V lookup: CDR1 KGHSH, CDR2 LQKENI. This CDR3 comprises 15 residues. V shed 2 bases, J shed 6 bases, and the junction held 4 bases outside the gene matches. CDR3 residues: CASSPTSGGAREQYF. DNA of the CDR3: TGTGCCAGCTCACCAACTAGCGGGGGGGCCCGCGAGCAGTACTTC.

The chain couples TRBV5-5 to TRBJ2-6; tentative D call: TRBD1 (6 bases). Germline loops: CDR1 SGHKS, CDR2 YYEKEE (reference sequence). The CDR3 spans 16 residues. Trimming removed 4 bases at V and 2 bases at J, with 13 bases between. CDR3 sequence (DNA): TGTGCCAGCAGCCAACAGGGTGCGGCTGGGGCCAACGTCCTGACTTTC. Translation gives CASSQQGAAGANVLTF.

This chain uses TRBV30 with TRBJ1-2, with D uncertain. The CDR3 consists of 13 residues. CDR1 GTSNPN and CDR2 SVGIG come from the germline V gene (reference sequence). Trimming stripped 1 base from V and 8 bases from J, with 14 bases between. DNA of the CDR3: TGTGCCTGGAGTGATAGCCCGCTCGTGGGCTACACCTTC. This gives the protein CAWSDSPLVGYTF.

This chain joins TRBV18 and TRBJ1-1; 9 nucleotides align to TRBD1. The germline V gene has CDR1 KGHSH and CDR2 LQKENI. Trimming at V came to 3 bases and at J to 1 base, leaving 3 bases not matched to a gene. The CDR3 sequence is 15 residues long. This chain's CDR3 is CASSPWTGANTEAFF. CDR3 in DNA: TGTGCCAGCTCACCCTGGACAGGGGCGAACACTGAAGCTTTCTTT.

The chain joins TRBV19 to TRBJ2-5; D gene uncertain. V lost 4 bases to trimming and J lost 5 bases, with 11 bases between them. The CDR3 runs to 13 residues. The germline V gene has CDR1 LNHDA and CDR2 SQIVND (reference sequence). The CDR3 DNA reads as TGTGCCAGTAGTAGGAGAATTCGGGAGACCCAGTACTTC. Translating gives CASSRRIRETQYF. The full variable domain, rest sourced from reference TRBV19 and TRBJ2-5, is DGGITQSPKYLFRKEGQNVTLSCEQNLNHDAMYWYRQDPGQGLRLIYYSQIVNDFQKGDIAEGYSVSREKKESFPLTVTSAQKNPTAFYLCASSRRIRETQYFGPGTRLLVL.

The CDR3 bases are TGTGCCAGCTCCCAGGGACTAGCGGGGGGCTGGAGGAATGAGCAGTTCTTC. As protein: CASSQGLAGGWRNEQFF. The V and J genes are TRBV18 and TRBJ2-1; 15 bases align to TRBD2. The CDR3 spans 17 residues. Germline values: CDR1 KGHSH, CDR2 LQKENI. V was clipped by 6 bases and J by 7 bases; unmatched bases: 10.

This clone was seen only a few times. The chain carries TRBV6-1 and TRBJ2-7; tentative D call: TRBD1 (6 bases). The CDR3 contains 14 residues. Germline V gene data show CDR1 as MNHNS and CDR2 as SASEGT. With 6 bases removed from V and 1 base from J, the gap between germline ends came to 13 bases. This chain's CDR3 is CASRDSHTSYEQYF. CDR3 sequence (DNA): TGTGCCAGCAGGGACAGCCACACTTCCTACGAGCAGTACTTC.

The count of this clone is one. V gene TRBV2 combines with J gene TRBJ1-2; perhaps TRBD1 as D (6 bases). Germline V gene data show CDR1 as SNHLY and CDR2 as FYNNEI. V was shortened by 6 bases and J by 6 bases, with 14 bases between the two germline ends. The CDR3 spans 13 residues. The CDR3 here is CASRDQGRDGYTF. The CDR3 nucleotides are TGTGCCAGCAGGGACCAGGGGCGCGATGGCTACACCTTC.

The CDR3 sequence is CATRDSSNPKNIQYF. For the CDR3, the DNA is TGTGCCACCAGGGACAGTTCAAACCCAAAAAACATTCAGTACTTC. This sequence joins TRBV27 and TRBJ2-4, with 7 bases aligning to TRBD1. This CDR3 has 15 amino acids. J lost 4 bases, V lost 10 bases, and 13 bases had no gene match. Per germline, CDR1 MNHEY and CDR2 SMNVEV (reference sequence).

The chain couples TRBV6-6 to TRBJ1-5, with a tentative D call TRBD1 (6 bases). This CDR3 region has 14 residues. With 0 bases removed from V and 7 bases from J, the gap between germline ends came to 10 bases. Germline loops: CDR1 MNHNY, CDR2 SVGAGI (reference sequence). CDR3 protein: CASSYSTGHQPQHF. The CDR3 bases are TGTGCCAGCAGTTACTCCACAGGGCACCAGCCCCAGCATTTT.

The rearrangement joins TRBV6-1 to TRBJ2-7; weak D call: TRBD1 (6 bases). CDR1 is MNHNS, CDR2 SASEGT, per germline. Trimming pared 2 bases from V and 3 bases from J, leaving 20 bases between. This CDR3 spans 17 amino acids. The DNA of the CDR3 is TGTGCCAGCAGTGAAAGACTGGCAGGGGAATCGAGCTACGAGCAGTACTTC. It codes for CASSERLAGESSYEQYF.

The chain links TRBV6-5 to TRBJ2-6; the match to TRBD1 covers 7 bases. The V gene end was trimmed by 10 bases and the J gene end by 0 bases; junction bases not matched to a gene: 6. This CDR3 region has 15 residues. Looked up from germline, CDR1 is MNHEY and CDR2 is SVGAGI. CDR3 DNA: TGTGCCATCCGGGACAGCCCCTCTGGGGCCAACGTCCTGACTTTC. Translated, it gives CAIRDSPSGANVLTF.

The gene calls are TRBV27 and TRBJ1-5, with a possible D match to TRBD1 (5 bases). This CDR3 spans 15 amino acids. From germline, CDR1 is MNHEY and CDR2 SMNVEV (reference sequence). Trimming pared 3 bases from V and 6 bases from J, leaving 15 bases between. CDR3 DNA: TGTGCCAGCAGTTTCTCGGGGGGTCGGGTTCAGCCCCAGCATTTT. This gives the protein CASSFSGGRVQPQHF.

The CDR3 nucleotides are TGTGCCAGCAGTTCACCGAACCGAGGGGGCGTTCACGAGCAGTACTTC. Protein product: CASSSPNRGGVHEQYF. The rearrangement uses TRBV27 and TRBJ2-7; the match to TRBD1 covers 7 bases. This CDR3 spans 16 amino acids. Germline loops: CDR1 MNHEY, CDR2 SMNVEV (reference sequence). With 4 bases clipped from V and 5 bases from J, the junction kept 14 bases outside the gene matches.

J is TRBJ2-1 and V is TRBV4-1; possible D gene TRBD2, 6 bases. The CDR3 runs 14 residues. CDR1 is MGHRA, CDR2 YSYEKL, per germline. V was cut by 5 bases and J by 2 bases, with 10 bases left in between. The DNA for the CDR3 is TGCGCCAGCAGCTTGCGGGGTCCCTACAATGAGCAGTTCTTC. Amino acids: CASSLRGPYNEQFF.

The chain recombines TRBV9 with TRBJ2-5; the D gene is possibly TRBD2 (7 bases). This CDR3 spans 15 amino acids. V was pared by 2 bases and J by 4 bases, with 15 bases between. Germline V gene lookup returns CDR1 SGDLS and CDR2 YYNGEE. CDR3 DNA sequence: TGTGCCAGCAGCGTGGGTACGGGGGGCCGAGAGACCCAGTACTTC. Translation: CASSVGTGGRETQYF.